This T cell receptor (beta chain) was identified in a study of T-cell memory formation after mild COVID-19. Study information: In these data, TCR clusters were largely donor specific.

Germline V CDR1 and CDR2: LNHDA, SQIVND (reference sequence). With 7 bases clipped from V and 1 base from J, the junction kept 12 bases outside the gene matches. The CDR3 spans 17 residues. Libraries for TCRalpha and TCRbeta carried sample barcodes and unique molecular identifiers via 5'RACE. From the 5' RACE reads, TCRdb called clonotypes with MiXCR, one entry per CDR3 protein. The profile covers 25,000 to 35,000 distinct CDR3 sequences, with roughly 7.4% appearing a single time and about 14% taken by the ten largest. Turning to this clonotype: Its antigen is undetermined.

Study-wide results and limits: Memory from before infection featured some responding clones, which suggests cross-reactive memory joined. CD4/CD8 balance held among clones contracting day 15 to 85, and later expanders leaned CD4+.

V gene TRBV19 combines with J gene TRBJ1-5; 8 bases are shared with TRBD1. The sequencing sample was made of PBMCs or a T cell subset sorted from them (not recorded which). This receptor was obtained from an adult woman who had mild COVID-19 (a few samples of this study predate the infection). Cell type and time point are not known. CDR3 nucleotide sequence: TGTGCCAGTATGACCCGGGACAGGCGGGTGAGCAATCAGCCCCAGCATTTT. It codes for CASMTRDRRVSNQPQHF.